This T cell receptor beta chain originates from a study of OX40 agonist ivuxolimab in advanced cancers. Concerning the study at large: Ivuxolimab was a fully human IgG2 agonistic monoclonal antibody targeting the costimulatory receptor OX40 (CD134). The paper covers the monotherapy dose-escalation part of the phase I ivuxolimab trial, which included N ≈ 54 patients. In the dose-escalation cohort, 70% to 85% of patients were male, and the mean age was around 65 years with a range of about 23 to 79. Intravenous ivuxolimab was administered to patients every 2 weeks at six dose levels: 0.01, 0.1, 0.3, 1.5, 3 and 10 mg/kg. Of the 50 or so patients in dose escalation, 19 had hepatocellular carcinoma, about 15 had melanoma, 9 had renal cell carcinoma and 9 had head and neck cancer. Patients were allowed to have had prior anti-PD-1, anti-PD-L1 or anti-CTLA-4 therapy, and 30% to 40% of the dose-escalation patients had previously received checkpoint inhibitors. Partial responses were achieved by three dose-escalation patients, of whom one had hepatocellular carcinoma and two had cutaneous melanoma. The point of sequencing TCRbeta in the periphery was to test whether ivuxolimab changed TCR sequence diversity and drove clonal T-cell expansion. The full study reports these points: Which antigens the clonally expanded peripheral T cells were specific for was not determined. In the 0.1-3.0 mg/kg groups, partial responders were among the patients with the lowest normalized peripheral clonal expansion, particularly in CD8+ T cells. Low levels of normalized T-cell clonal expansion were also seen in some patients who did not respond. After ivuxolimab, more expanded clones were found on average in CD8+ T cells than in CD4+ T cells. At doses of 0.1 to 3.0 mg/kg, clonal expansion of both CD4+ and CD8+ T cells in blood was seen between baseline and week 6.

From the germline V gene, CDR1 is SQVTM and CDR2 is ANQGSEA. The CDR3 starts with the cysteine, ends with the phenylalanine, and has 13 residues. The kept DNA is CDR3 alone, 39 bases in frame from the first base. Patients with a history of autoimmune disease or receiving systemic immunosuppression were excluded from the trial. Peripheral blood for TCR sequencing was collected from all dose cohorts at baseline, on cycle 4 day 1, and on cycle 7 day 1. The samples were drawn from a first-in-human, open-label, multicenter phase I dose-escalation trial of ivuxolimab. Adults with locally advanced or metastatic melanoma, renal cell carcinoma, hepatocellular carcinoma or head and neck squamous cell carcinoma were enrolled in the trial. Before TCR sequencing, CD4+ T cells and CD8+ T cells from peripheral blood were sorted into separate populations. Genomic DNA was isolated from the sorted cells so that the TCRbeta CDR3 region could be sequenced. TCRbeta CDR3 regions were sequenced using the immunoSEQ Assay. Sourced from immuneACCESS, this table was stored by TCRdb with only in-frame sequences that have V and J called. A share of the clones is absent; for the studies checked, an unresolved V gene accounts for under half, and the remainder has no known explanation. This sample holds roughly 60,000 clones; 84% were observed only once. Under 2.5% of the sample is in the top ten clones.

Concerning this clone: Its target antigen remains unknown. Germline and junction disagree at one end, which may indicate a read error.

The sample was CD4+ or CD8+ T cells sorted from blood, taken in a trial of the OX40 agonist ivuxolimab. The source is an adult with an advanced solid tumor such as melanoma, head and neck, liver or kidney cancer. The rearranged chain carries TRBV29-1 and TRBJ1-2; the D gene is unclear. CDR3 sequence: CSVEVLLNYGYIF. The nucleotides are TGCAGCGTTGAAGTTTTGTTGAACTATGGCTACATCTTC.